These 22 T cell receptor beta chains were sequenced from one sample in a study of blood T cell repertoires in COVID-19. Sequenced by immunoSEQ multiplex PCR; TCRdb stores in-frame clones only, minus some. The repertoire holds 250,000 to 350,000 clones, with more than 85% as singletons. Sequencing used PBMCs or T cells enriched from blood (not recorded which). The receptors derive from a woman under 40 who had recovered from COVID-19.

CDR3 loop: CASSRTGRSNQPQHF. In nucleotides, the CDR3 is TGCGCCAGCAGCCGAACAGGACGTAGCAATCAGCCCCAGCATTTT. The chain is built from TRBV4-1 and TRBJ1-5; possibly TRBD1 for D (5 bases). CDR3 length: 15 residues. V was cut by 4 bases and J by 0 bases, with 10 bases left in between. The germline gives CDR1 MGHRA, CDR2 YSYEKL.

The chain links TRBV5-1 to TRBJ2-2; 7 nucleotides agree with TRBD1. V trimming: 4 bases; J trimming: 7 bases; junction bases outside the gene matches: 7. Per the germline V gene, CDR1 is SGHRS and CDR2 is YFSETQ. The CDR3 spans 14 residues. Written as DNA, the CDR3 is TGCGCCAGCAGCCACGACAGGGAAGGCGGGGAGCTGTTTTTT. Its translation is CASSHDREGGELFF.

The rearrangement joins TRBV27 to TRBJ2-1; TRBD2 matches 7 bases. Germline V gene sequence: CDR1 MNHEY, CDR2 SMNVEV (reference sequence). The CDR3 extends over 15 amino acids. The trim removed 3 bases at V and 2 bases at J, leaving 4 bases unmatched. The CDR3 loop is CASSFSGGAYNEQFF. In DNA form, the CDR3 reads TGTGCCAGCAGTTTTTCGGGAGGCGCCTACAATGAGCAGTTCTTC.

The chain couples TRBV7-3 to TRBJ2-5; 7 bases are shared with TRBD2. V lost 2 bases, J lost 4 bases, and 7 bases stayed unmatched. The CDR3 is made up of 15 amino acids. Germline V CDR1 and CDR2: SGHTA, FQGTGA. The CDR3 loop is CASSLPKAGTETQYF. The CDR3 DNA is TGTGCCAGCAGCTTACCTAAAGCGGGGACAGAGACCCAGTACTTC.

The V call is TRBV7-8, the J call TRBJ2-7, with 9 bases that match TRBD1. CDR1 and CDR2 (germline): SGHVS, FQNEAQ. This CDR3 region has 15 residues. J lost 6 bases, V lost 5 bases, and 11 bases had no gene match. The CDR3: CASSRSRDRVFEQYF. In DNA form, the CDR3 reads TGTGCCAGCAGCCGCTCCCGGGACAGGGTTTTCGAGCAGTACTTC.

CDR3 DNA: TGCGCCAGCAGCCAAGAAGGGTCAGGAGCGGGAGGACGGCGGGAGACCCAGTACTTC. It yields the protein CASSQEGSGAGGRRETQYF. V usage is TRBV4-1 and J usage is TRBJ2-5, with 9 bases lining up with TRBD2. There are 19 residues in the CDR3. The germline CDR1 and CDR2 sequences are MGHRA and YSYEKL. With 0 bases clipped from V and 5 bases from J, the junction kept 16 bases outside the gene matches.

The chain joins TRBV24-1 to TRBJ2-4, with TRBD1 as a possible D gene (6 bases). Trimming pared 1 base from V and 0 bases from J, leaving 12 bases between. There are 17 residues in the CDR3. CDR1 is KGHDR and CDR2 is SFDVKD in the germline V gene. CDR3 nucleotides: TGTGCCACCAGTGATTTTGAGGGGGTACTAGCCAAAAACATTCAGTACTTC. This gives the protein CATSDFEGVLAKNIQYF.

The CDR3 protein is CASSPRSFQDEQFF. The CDR3 nucleotides are TGTGCCAGCAGCCCCCGGTCCTTTCAGGATGAGCAGTTCTTC. The chain employs TRBV9 and TRBJ2-1; D not resolved. There are 14 residues in the CDR3. V was pared by 4 bases and J by 8 bases, with 16 bases between. The germline V gene has CDR1 SGDLS and CDR2 YYNGEE.

The chain links TRBV3-1 (or the pseudogene TRBV3-2) to TRBJ2-7; 9 bases map to TRBD1. V gave up 1 base and J gave up 0 bases; unmatched junction bases: 16. From germline, CDR1 is LGHDT and CDR2 YNNKEL (reference sequence). This CDR3 has 20 residues. CDR3 residues: CASSQGSLGTGIRSSYEQYF. In DNA form, the CDR3 reads TGTGCCAGCAGCCAAGGGTCTCTGGGGACAGGGATAAGGAGCTCCTACGAGCAGTACTTC.

The gene calls are TRBV28 and TRBJ2-3; 9 bases line up with TRBD2. The CDR3 is 15 residues long. V was pared by 1 base and J by 3 bases, with 2 bases of the junction left unmatched. The germline V gene encodes CDR1 MDHEN and CDR2 SYDVKM. The CDR3 sequence is CASSLSTSGTDTQYF. The CDR3 region has the DNA TGTGCCAGCAGTTTATCCACTAGCGGGACAGATACGCAGTATTTT.

The rearrangement uses TRBV12-3 or TRBV12-4 and TRBJ1-2; D remains unclear. The CDR3 length is 12 residues. V shed 3 bases and J shed 8 bases, with 10 bases lying between them. DNA for the CDR3: TGTGCCAGCAGTTTGGGAGTTTGGGGCTACACCTTC. Translated: CASSLGVWGYTF.

The chain carries TRBV15 and TRBJ1-6, with D hard to call. CDR3 size: 12 residues. Trimming stripped 0 bases from V and 14 bases from J, with 8 bases between. CDR1 is LNHNV, CDR2 YYDKDF, per germline (reference sequence). The CDR3 region is CATSRDRGALHF. The DNA of the CDR3 is TGTGCCACCAGCAGAGATCGGGGTGCCCTCCACTTT.

This chain connects TRBV19 to TRBJ2-5, with D perhaps TRBD1 (6 bases). Germline lookup yields CDR1 LNHDA and CDR2 SQIVND (reference sequence). CDR3 length: 10 residues. The CDR3 DNA reads as TGTGCTTCAGGGGTGGAGACCCAGTACTTC. Residues: CASGVETQYF. Combining the CDR3 with reference TRBV19 and TRBJ2-5 gives the whole variable domain DGGITQSPKYLFRKEGQNVTLSCEQNLNHDAMYWYRQDPGQGLRLIYYSQIVNDFQKGDIAEGYSVSREKKESFPLTVTSAQKNPTAFYLCASGVETQYFGPGTRLLVL.

The V and J genes are TRBV3-1 (or the pseudogene TRBV3-2) and TRBJ1-6; D is perhaps TRBD1 (6 bases). The germline gives CDR1 LGHDT, CDR2 YNNKEL (reference sequence). V was clipped by 10 bases and J by 7 bases, with 20 bases between them. The CDR3 is 15 amino acids. The CDR3 coding sequence is TGTGCCACGACCAGGGGCCGATCGGAGAATTCACCCCTCCACTTT. Amino acid sequence: CATTRGRSENSPLHF.

This chain links TRBV3-1 (or the pseudogene TRBV3-2) with TRBJ1-4, with 9 nucleotides matching TRBD1. V was clipped by 4 bases and J by 7 bases; unmatched bases: 4. The CDR3 contains 14 residues. Germline loops: CDR1 LGHDT, CDR2 YNNKEL (reference sequence). The CDR3 is CASSRRDRAEKLFF. CDR3 in DNA: TGTGCCAGCAGCCGTCGGGACAGGGCTGAAAAACTGTTTTTT.

The chain links TRBV7-9 to TRBJ2-3; TRBD1 might be the D (6 bases). Germline V lookup: CDR1 SEHNR, CDR2 FQNEAQ (reference sequence). This CDR3 region has 12 residues. Trimming removed 9 bases at V and 0 bases at J, with 7 bases between. For the CDR3, the DNA is TGTGCCAGAGGGGGTAGCACAGATACGCAGTATTTT. This codes for CARGGSTDTQYF. Full variable domain (remainder filled in from reference TRBV7-9 and TRBJ2-3): DTGVSQNPRHKITKRGQNVTFRCDPISEHNRLYWYRQTLGQGPEFLTYFQNEAQLEKSRLLSDRFSAERPKGSFSTLEIQRTEQGDSAMYLCARGGSTDTQYFGPGTRLTVL.

This chain joins TRBV11-3 and TRBJ1-1; TRBD1 is a possible D gene (5 bases). The germline V gene has CDR1 SGHNT and CDR2 YENEEA. The CDR3 runs to 14 residues. The V and J ends lost 2 bases and 0 bases respectively, with 7 bases between them. CDR3 region: CASSLQGVNTEAFF. Written as DNA, the CDR3 is TGTGCCAGCAGCTTACAGGGTGTGAACACTGAAGCTTTCTTT.

The J gene is TRBJ1-2, the V gene TRBV10-1, with a weak D call TRBD1 (6 bases). The CDR3 extends over 15 amino acids. CDR1 WNHNN and CDR2 SYGVQD come from the germline V gene (reference sequence). Trimming removed 2 bases at V and 14 bases at J, with 24 bases between. CDR3 DNA sequence: TGCGCCAGCAGTGAGGTGGGGAAGGGGGAGGGGCTGTCAACCTTC. Translating it yields CASSEVGKGEGLSTF.

This clone was counted a single time. The chain uses TRBV21-1 and TRBJ2-5; the table's D call TRBD2 went unverified against the DNA. TRBV21-1 is reported as a pseudogene. This CDR3 comprises 19 residues. The CDR3 protein is CASSNPGASGGPAGETQYF. In nucleotides, the CDR3 is TGTGCCAGCAGCAACCCGGGGGCTAGCGGGGGACCCGCGGGAGAGACCCAGTACTTC.

The chain recombines TRBV9 with TRBJ2-2; D uncertain. This CDR3 is built from 14 residues. Trimming cost V 0 bases and J 4 bases, with 7 bases left between them. The germline V gene has CDR1 SGDLS and CDR2 YYNGEE. CDR3 DNA: TGTGCCAGCAGCGTAGCACTAAGCACCGGGGAGCTGTTTTTT. This sequence encodes CASSVALSTGELFF.

The genes are TRBV9 and TRBJ2-7; 8 nucleotides agree with TRBD2. The junction had 1 base not matched to a gene; V was cut back by 0 bases and J by 2 bases. CDR3 length: 14 amino acids. CDR1 SGDLS and CDR2 YYNGEE come from the germline V gene. The CDR3 DNA reads as TGTGCCAGCAGCGTAGCCGGGAGGGCCTACGAGCAGTACTTC. This sequence encodes CASSVAGRAYEQYF.

The V and J genes are TRBV28 and TRBJ1-4, with D maybe TRBD1 (5 bases). The V and J ends lost 4 bases and 7 bases respectively, with 19 bases between them. The CDR3 contains 16 residues. Germline CDR1 reads MDHEN; CDR2 reads SYDVKM. The CDR3 is CASSSLRGRAGEKLFF. Written as DNA, the CDR3 is TGTGCCAGCAGTTCCCTCCGGGGGAGGGCCGGTGAAAAACTGTTTTTT. The full variable domain, completed using reference TRBV28 and TRBJ1-4, is DVKVTQSSRYLVKRTGEKVFLECVQDMDHENMFWYRQDPGLGLRLIYFSYDVKMKEKGDIPEGYSVSREKKERFSLILESASTNQTSMYLCASSSLRGRAGEKLFFGSGTQLSVL.